Listed below are T cell receptor beta chains from one sample, sequenced in a study of cytomegalovirus exposure and HLA in healthy donors. This table comes from immunoSEQ multiplex PCR, and its TCRdb copy is limited to in-frame clones, with some not included. Among 170,000 or so clones, about 80% were seen once, and the ten largest hold about 2.2%. What was sequenced was PBMCs. Receptor source: a woman younger than 45 in good health and CMV-seronegative. Each CDR3 is given with its conserved first and last residue. D genes are given only for firm matches. The size field is filled for only some rows; it gives once, few, many or a size class.

D gene: -; V gene: TRBV5-8; CDR3 length: 15; clone size: -; J gene: TRBJ2-7; CDR3 protein: CASSLKAGSSYEQYF; CDR3 DNA: TGTGCCAGTTCCCTAAAAGCAGGTAGCTCCTACGAGCAGTACTTC
D gene: -; V gene: TRBV28; CDR3 length: 16; clone size: -; J gene: TRBJ1-1; CDR3 protein: CATRGGRDWWNTEAFF; CDR3 DNA: TGTGCCACCCGAGGGGGGAGGGATTGGTGGAACACTGAAGCTTTCTTT
D gene: -; V gene: TRBV4-3; CDR3 length: 20; clone size: -; J gene: TRBJ2-2; CDR3 protein: CASSQELFGVGRYVPGELFF; CDR3 DNA: TGCGCCAGCAGCCAAGAATTATTTGGGGTAGGGAGATATGTTCCCGGGGAGCTGTTTTTT
D gene: -; V gene: TRBV29-1; CDR3 length: 13; clone size: -; J gene: TRBJ2-3; CDR3 protein: CSGTWRGADTQYF; CDR3 DNA: TGCAGTGGAACTTGGAGGGGAGCAGATACGCAGTATTTT
D gene: -; V gene: TRBV4-3; CDR3 length: 13; clone size: -; J gene: TRBJ2-5; CDR3 protein: CASSQDRGETQYF; CDR3 DNA: TGCGCCAGCAGCCAAGACAGGGGTGAGACCCAGTACTTC
D gene: -; V gene: TRBV7-2; CDR3 length: 15; clone size: -; J gene: TRBJ2-1; CDR3 protein: CASSLVAGRYNEQFF; CDR3 DNA: TGTGCCAGCAGCTTAGTTGCGGGAAGGTACAATGAGCAGTTCTTC
D gene: -; V gene: TRBV6-1; CDR3 length: 11; clone size: -; J gene: TRBJ2-7; CDR3 protein: CASSSPYEQYF; CDR3 DNA: TGTGCCAGCAGTTCCCCTTACGAGCAGTACTTC
D gene: TRBD1; V gene: TRBV28; CDR3 length: 14; clone size: -; J gene: TRBJ1-4; CDR3 protein: CASSGRDREEKLFF; CDR3 DNA: TGTGCCAGCAGTGGCCGGGACAGGGAAGAAAAACTGTTTTTT
D gene: TRBD1; V gene: TRBV18; CDR3 length: 15; clone size: -; J gene: TRBJ2-7; CDR3 protein: CASSPGGQGGNEQYF; CDR3 DNA: TGTGCCAGCTCACCAGGTGGACAGGGCGGAAACGAGCAGTACTTC
D gene: TRBD1; V gene: TRBV6-1; CDR3 length: 16; clone size: -; J gene: TRBJ1-2; CDR3 protein: CASSARDSILNYGYTF; CDR3 DNA: TGTGCCAGCAGTGCACGGGACAGTATCCTCAACTATGGCTACACCTTC
D gene: -; V gene: TRBV7-2; CDR3 length: 12; clone size: -; J gene: TRBJ1-1; CDR3 protein: CASSLRYSAAFF; CDR3 DNA: TGTGCCAGCAGCTTACGGTATTCAGCGGCTTTCTTT
D gene: -; V gene: TRBV4-3; CDR3 length: 16; clone size: -; J gene: TRBJ2-2; CDR3 protein: CASSQVPRVDTGELFF; CDR3 DNA: TGCGCCAGCAGCCAAGTTCCGAGGGTTGACACCGGGGAGCTGTTTTTT
D gene: TRBD1; V gene: TRBV9; CDR3 length: 16; clone size: -; J gene: TRBJ2-3; CDR3 protein: CASSVEGQGSTDTQYF; CDR3 DNA: TGTGCCAGCAGCGTCGAGGGACAGGGGAGCACAGATACGCAGTATTTT
D gene: TRBD2; V gene: TRBV4-2; CDR3 length: 16; clone size: few; J gene: TRBJ2-3; CDR3 protein: CASSQEDSGGADTQYF; CDR3 DNA: TGTGCCAGCAGCCAAGAGGATAGCGGGGGGGCAGATACGCAGTATTTT
D gene: -; V gene: TRBV5-6; CDR3 length: 15; clone size: -; J gene: TRBJ2-1; CDR3 protein: CASTLPGNSYNEQFF; CDR3 DNA: TGTGCCAGCACCCTCCCCGGGAATTCCTACAATGAGCAGTTCTTC
D gene: -; V gene: TRBV9; CDR3 length: 12; clone size: -; J gene: TRBJ2-7; CDR3 protein: CASSGQSPEQYF; CDR3 DNA: TGTGCCAGCAGCGGACAGTCGCCCGAGCAGTACTTC
D gene: -; V gene: TRBV5-1; CDR3 length: 15; clone size: -; J gene: TRBJ1-5; CDR3 protein: CASSLAGDSNQPQHF; CDR3 DNA: TGCGCCAGCAGCTTAGCAGGGGATAGCAATCAGCCCCAGCATTTT
D gene: TRBD1; V gene: TRBV2; CDR3 length: 16; clone size: -; J gene: TRBJ1-5; CDR3 protein: CASSRQGPRGNQPQHF; CDR3 DNA: TGTGCCAGCAGTCGACAGGGGCCGAGGGGCAATCAGCCCCAGCATTTT
D gene: TRBD1; V gene: TRBV6-5; CDR3 length: 16; clone size: -; J gene: TRBJ1-4; CDR3 protein: CASSYGRGLANEKLFF; CDR3 DNA: TGTGCCAGCAGTTACGGCAGGGGGCTCGCCAATGAAAAACTGTTTTTT
D gene: -; V gene: TRBV28; CDR3 length: 12; clone size: few; J gene: TRBJ2-3; CDR3 protein: CASSSIPDTQYF; CDR3 DNA: TGTGCCAGCAGTTCAATTCCAGATACGCAGTATTTT
D gene: TRBD2; V gene: TRBV14; CDR3 length: 15; clone size: -; J gene: TRBJ2-2; CDR3 protein: CASSLAGILTGELFF; CDR3 DNA: TGTGCCAGCAGCTTAGCGGGAATCCTCACCGGGGAGCTGTTTTTT
D gene: TRBD1; V gene: TRBV7-9; CDR3 length: 16; clone size: -; J gene: TRBJ2-7; CDR3 protein: CASSLRGQGGDYEQYF; CDR3 DNA: TGTGCCAGCAGCTTACGGGGACAGGGAGGGGACTACGAGCAGTACTTC
D gene: -; V gene: TRBV30; CDR3 length: 13; clone size: -; J gene: TRBJ2-4; CDR3 protein: CAWSPNIGDIQYF; CDR3 DNA: TGTGCCTGGAGCCCTAATATAGGAGACATTCAGTACTTC
D gene: TRBD1; V gene: TRBV19; CDR3 length: 17; clone size: -; J gene: TRBJ2-4; CDR3 protein: CASSIRGQGRAKNIRYF; CDR3 DNA: TGTGCCAGTAGTATTCGGGGACAGGGTAGAGCCAAAAACATTCGGTACTTC
D gene: -; V gene: TRBV15; CDR3 length: 14; clone size: -; J gene: TRBJ2-7; CDR3 protein: CATSRPDSPYEQYF; CDR3 DNA: TGTGCCACCAGCAGACCGGACAGTCCTTACGAGCAGTACTTC
D gene: TRBD1; V gene: TRBV4-2; CDR3 length: 18; clone size: once; J gene: TRBJ2-6; CDR3 protein: CASSQDGQGASGANGLTF; CDR3 DNA: TGTGCCAGCAGCCAGGATGGACAGGGGGCTTCAGGGGCCAACGGCCTGACTTTC
D gene: TRBD2; V gene: TRBV7-2; CDR3 length: 16; clone size: once; J gene: TRBJ2-5; CDR3 protein: CASSWGLAGGPETQYF; CDR3 DNA: TGTGCCAGCAGCTGGGGACTAGCGGGGGGGCCGGAGACCCAGTACTTC
D gene: TRBD1; V gene: TRBV6-6; CDR3 length: 15; clone size: few; J gene: TRBJ1-1; CDR3 protein: CASSYAGQKNTEAFF; CDR3 DNA: TGTGCCAGCAGTTACGCGGGACAGAAGAACACTGAAGCTTTCTTT
D gene: -; V gene: TRBV28; CDR3 length: 17; clone size: few; J gene: TRBJ2-7; CDR3 protein: CASSFYLMAGPAYEQYF; CDR3 DNA: TGTGCCAGCAGTTTCTACTTAATGGCGGGTCCTGCCTACGAGCAGTACTTC
D gene: -; V gene: TRBV11-2; CDR3 length: 14; clone size: -; J gene: TRBJ2-1; CDR3 protein: CASSRAVPHNEQFF; CDR3 DNA: TGTGCCAGCAGCCGAGCGGTTCCCCACAATGAGCAGTTCTTC
D gene: -; V gene: TRBV15; CDR3 length: 16; clone size: -; J gene: TRBJ1-5; CDR3 protein: CATSRGEGQGNQPQHF; CDR3 DNA: TGTGCCACCAGCAGAGGGGAGGGGCAGGGGAATCAGCCCCAGCATTTT
D gene: -; V gene: TRBV27; CDR3 length: 15; clone size: -; J gene: TRBJ2-1; CDR3 protein: CASSLGAGVYNEQFF; CDR3 DNA: TGTGCCAGCAGTCTGGGGGCAGGGGTCTACAATGAGCAGTTCTTC
D gene: -; V gene: TRBV4-1; CDR3 length: 16; clone size: -; J gene: TRBJ1-1; CDR3 protein: CASSHLLGRTNTEAFF; CDR3 DNA: TGCGCCAGCAGCCATCTCCTGGGGCGGACGAACACTGAAGCTTTCTTT